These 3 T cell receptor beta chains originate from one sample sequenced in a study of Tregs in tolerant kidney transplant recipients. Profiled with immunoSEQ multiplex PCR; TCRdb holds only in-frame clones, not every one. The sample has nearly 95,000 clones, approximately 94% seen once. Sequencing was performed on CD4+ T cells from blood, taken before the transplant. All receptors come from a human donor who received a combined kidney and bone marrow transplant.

In DNA form, the CDR3 reads TGCGCCAGCAGCCAAGGTCCAGGGGGCACCGGGGAGCTGTTTTTT. This sequence encodes CASSQGPGGTGELFF. The chain links TRBV4-3 to TRBJ2-2; 7 nucleotides match TRBD1. CDR1 and CDR2 (germline): LGHNA, YSLEER. V lost 1 base, J lost 4 bases, and 3 bases stayed unmatched. The CDR3 spans 15 residues.

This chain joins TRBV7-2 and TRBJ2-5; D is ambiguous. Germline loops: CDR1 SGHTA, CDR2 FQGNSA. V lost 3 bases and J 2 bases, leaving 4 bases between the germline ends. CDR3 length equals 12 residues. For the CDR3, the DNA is TGTGCCAGCAGCTTCGAGCAAGAGACCCAGTACTTC. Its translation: CASSFEQETQYF.

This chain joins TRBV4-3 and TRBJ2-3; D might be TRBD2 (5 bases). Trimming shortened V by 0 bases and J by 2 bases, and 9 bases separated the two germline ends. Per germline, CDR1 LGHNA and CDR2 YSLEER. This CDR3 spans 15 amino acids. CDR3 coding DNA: TGCGCCAGCAGCCAAGATTTACTAGACACAGATACGCAGTATTTT. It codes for CASSQDLLDTDTQYF.